What follows are 23 T cell receptor beta chains derived from one specimen sequenced in a study of OX40 agonist ivuxolimab in advanced cancers. Sequenced by immunoSEQ multiplex PCR; TCRdb stores in-frame clones only, minus some. The sample consists of around 21,000 clones, over 70% of them appearing once. The starting material was CD4+ or CD8+ T cells sorted from blood, obtained in a trial of the OX40 agonist ivuxolimab. All receptors derive from an adult with an advanced solid tumor such as melanoma, head and neck, liver or kidney cancer.

This clone appeared a few times. The V call is TRBV28, the J call TRBJ1-5; 11 nucleotides align to TRBD1. Germline-derived CDR1 and CDR2 are MDHEN and SYDVKM. J gave up 5 bases and V 5 bases, and 11 bases lay outside the gene matches. The CDR3 spans 17 residues. CDR3 in amino acids: CASSTDRGRVIDQPQHF. DNA of the CDR3: TGTGCCAGCAGTACGGACAGGGGGCGCGTTATCGATCAGCCCCAGCATTTT.

This clone has a handful of counts. The chain uses TRBV4-1 and TRBJ2-4; TRBD2 might be the D (6 bases). The V gene lost 3 bases and the J gene lost 0 bases, with 12 bases spanning the gap. Germline loops: CDR1 MGHRA, CDR2 YSYEKL. The CDR3 totals 16 residues. The CDR3 DNA reads as TGCGCCAGCAGCCACATGGGGGGAGTAGCCAAAAACATTCAGTACTTC. Translating it yields CASSHMGGVAKNIQYF.

The chain combines TRBV30 with TRBJ2-5; 10 bases align to TRBD2. Germline assignment: CDR1 GTSNPN and CDR2 SVGIG (reference sequence). With V trimmed by 3 bases and J by 3 bases, 16 bases remained unmatched. The CDR3 consists of 18 residues. The CDR3 protein is CAWSVPGLAGVGEETQYF. The CDR3 bases are TGTGCCTGGAGCGTCCCCGGGCTAGCGGGAGTTGGGGAAGAGACCCAGTACTTC.

The rearrangement uses TRBV28 and TRBJ2-3; no reliable D call. CDR1 and CDR2 (germline): MDHEN, SYDVKM. This CDR3 has 15 residues. V was clipped by 2 bases and J by 0 bases, with 9 bases between them. Here the CDR3 DNA reads TGTGCCAGCAGTTTAAGGCAAACAAGCACAGATACGCAGTATTTT. It translates to CASSLRQTSTDTQYF. Looking up the rest from reference TRBV28 and TRBJ2-3 gives the full variable domain: DVKVTQSSRYLVKRTGEKVFLECVQDMDHENMFWYRQDPGLGLRLIYFSYDVKMKEKGDIPEGYSVSREKKERFSLILESASTNQTSMYLCASSLRQTSTDTQYFGPGTRLTVL.

The chain uses TRBV30 and TRBJ2-5; D gene unclear. This CDR3 comprises 13 residues. The ends were cut back, 0 bases at V and 3 bases at J, with 8 bases in the middle. Germline V gene lookup returns CDR1 GTSNPN and CDR2 SVGIG (reference sequence). The CDR3 loop is CAWSVSQKETQYF. As DNA, the CDR3 is TGTGCCTGGAGTGTATCACAGAAAGAGACCCAGTACTTC.

The rearrangement joins TRBV7-6 to TRBJ2-7; D remains unclear. V lost 4 bases to trimming and J lost 1 base, with 8 bases between them. Germline CDR1 is SGHVS and CDR2 is FNYEAQ. This CDR3 region has 13 residues. The CDR3 DNA is TGTGCCAGCAGCTCAGAGGAATCCTACGAGCAGTACTTC. It translates to CASSSEESYEQYF. Variable domain in full (rest from reference TRBV7-6 and TRBJ2-7): GAGVSQSPRYKVTKRGQDVALRCDPISGHVSLYWYRQALGQGPEFLTYFNYEAQQDKSGLPNDRFSAERPEGSISTLTIQRTEQRDSAMYRCASSSEESYEQYFGPGTRLTVT.

The chain links TRBV27 to TRBJ2-5; D not certain. CDR3 length equals 12 residues. V was shortened by 6 bases and J by 4 bases, with 9 bases between the two germline ends. From germline, CDR1 is MNHEY and CDR2 SMNVEV (reference sequence). The CDR3 reads CASSKLGETQYF. For the CDR3, the DNA is TGTGCCAGCAGCAAGTTGGGAGAGACCCAGTACTTC.

This chain joins TRBV10-3 and TRBJ2-7, with 7 bases lining up with TRBD1. The junction had 1 base not matched to a gene; V was cut back by 2 bases and J by 0 bases. This CDR3 region has 14 residues. Germline CDR1 is ENHRY and CDR2 is SYGVKD. The CDR3: CAISETGASYEQYF. DNA for the CDR3: TGTGCCATCAGTGAGACAGGGGCCTCCTACGAGCAGTACTTC.

The chain is built from TRBV4-1 and TRBJ2-5; a weak D match, TRBD2 (6 bases). Trimming shortened V by 6 bases and J by 4 bases, and 12 bases separated the two germline ends. The CDR3 has 13 amino acids. In germline, CDR1 is MGHRA, CDR2 YSYEKL. The CDR3 region has the DNA TGCGCCAGCAGTAGACTAGAGGCAGAGACCCAGTACTTC. This sequence encodes CASSRLEAETQYF.

This chain joins TRBV11-1 and TRBJ2-2, with 7 bases matching TRBD1. With 4 bases clipped from V and 6 bases from J, the junction kept 5 bases outside the gene matches. Germline CDR1 and CDR2: SGHAT and FQDESV (reference sequence). The CDR3 sequence is 14 residues long. In DNA form, the CDR3 reads TGTGCCAGCAGCTCGACAGGGTTGTCCGGGGAGCTGTTTTTT. Protein sequence: CASSSTGLSGELFF.

This clone has a handful of counts. The chain joins TRBV2 to TRBJ1-1; D ambiguous. Germline assignment: CDR1 SNHLY and CDR2 FYNNEI. This CDR3 is built from 13 residues. V was shortened by 0 bases and J by 2 bases, with 4 bases between the two germline ends. The chain's CDR3 is CASSEARNTEAFF. Written as DNA, the CDR3 is TGTGCCAGCAGTGAAGCGAGAAACACTGAAGCTTTCTTT.

The chain links TRBV23-1 to TRBJ2-7; D remains unclear. TRBV23-1 is marked as an open reading frame, function uncertain. Trimming pared 3 bases from V and 1 base from J, leaving 4 bases between. This CDR3 comprises 12 residues. In DNA, the CDR3 is TGCGCCAGCAGTCAGGGTTCCTACGAGCAGTACTTC. Translating gives CASSQGSYEQYF.

This clone was seen once. This chain connects TRBV10-3 to TRBJ1-5; no clear D. The CDR3 runs 13 residues. Trimming removed 8 bases from V and 1 base from J, with 9 bases in between. CDR1 is ENHRY, CDR2 SYGVKD, per germline. This CDR3 is CAISEGSNQPQHF. The CDR3, as DNA: TGTGCCATCTCGGAGGGAAGCAATCAGCCCCAGCATTTT.

The chain joins TRBV28 to TRBJ2-5, with unresolved D. The CDR3 is 14 residues long. V was pared by 7 bases and J by 1 base, with 13 bases between. The V gene's germline CDR1 is MDHEN and CDR2 SYDVKM. CDR3 residues: CASTLTSSQETQYF. CDR3 coding DNA: TGTGCCAGCACTCTTACATCTAGCCAAGAGACCCAGTACTTC.

The chain uses TRBV5-1 and TRBJ2-1; 7 nucleotides match TRBD2. The J segment lost 9 bases and the V segment lost 0 bases, leaving 15 bases of the junction unmatched. Germline V CDR1 and CDR2: SGHRS, YFSETQ. There are 17 residues in the CDR3. CDR3 sequence: CASSLANVAGSGSEQFF. The CDR3 DNA is TGCGCCAGCAGCTTGGCCAACGTAGCGGGCAGTGGGAGTGAGCAGTTCTTC.

The J gene is TRBJ1-1, the V gene TRBV7-9; D not certain. Germline lookup yields CDR1 SEHNR and CDR2 FQNEAQ (reference sequence). The CDR3 consists of 13 residues. V lost 5 bases to trimming and J lost 4 bases, with 11 bases between them. CDR3 amino acids: CASSLGFGTEAFF. For the CDR3, the DNA is TGTGCCAGCAGCCTAGGGTTCGGCACTGAAGCTTTCTTT.

The chain is built from TRBV28 and TRBJ2-3; 10 bases fit TRBD2. The CDR3 has 15 amino acids. CDR1 and CDR2 from the germline V gene are MDHEN and SYDVKM. The ends lost 2 bases at V and 2 bases at J; junction bases unmatched: 1. The CDR3 coding sequence is TGTGCCAGCAGTTTAGGACTAGCGGACACAGATACGCAGTATTTT. It yields the protein CASSLGLADTDTQYF.

The chain joins TRBV29-1 to TRBJ1-2; possibly TRBD1 for D (6 bases). The CDR3 covers 13 residues. Trimming took 5 bases from V and 0 from J, leaving 10 bases between them. Germline-derived CDR1 and CDR2 are SQVTM and ANQGSEA. CDR3 nucleotides: TGCAGCGTTCGACAGGAGTCTAACTATGGCTACACCTTC. It codes for CSVRQESNYGYTF.

The CDR3 is CASSLVFSVAYEQYF. The DNA of the CDR3 is TGTGCCAGCAGTTTAGTTTTTAGTGTGGCCTACGAGCAGTACTTC. The chain has TRBV27 and TRBJ2-7, with D uncertain. Germline CDR1 MNHEY, CDR2 SMNVEV (reference sequence). V was shortened by 2 bases and J by 2 bases, with 13 bases between the two germline ends. This CDR3 comprises 15 residues.

The chain employs TRBV13 and TRBJ1-3; D is possibly TRBD1 (6 bases). The CDR3 runs 15 residues. Germline loops: CDR1 PRHDT, CDR2 FYEKMQ (reference sequence). Trimming stripped 8 bases from V and 0 bases from J, with 14 bases between. DNA of the CDR3: TGTGCCAGCGCCAGGGGTCTACGCTCTGGAAACACCATATATTTT. It translates to CASARGLRSGNTIYF.

V gene TRBV5-1 combines with J gene TRBJ2-3, with 8 bases aligning to TRBD2. Germline CDR1 and CDR2: SGHRS and YFSETQ. The CDR3 spans 16 residues. With 0 bases clipped from V and 4 bases from J, the junction kept 7 bases outside the gene matches. In DNA, the CDR3 is TGCGCCAGCAGCTTGGTCTCGGGAGGGCCTGCAGATACGCAGTATTTT. Translated: CASSLVSGGPADTQYF.

The chain carries TRBV5-4 and TRBJ1-2, with D tentatively TRBD1 (5 bases). V was pared by 4 bases and J by 6 bases, with 16 bases between. Germline V CDR1 and CDR2: SGHNT, YYREEE (reference sequence). The CDR3 spans 14 residues. CDR3 in amino acids: CASSQGREMDGYTF. As DNA, the CDR3 is TGTGCCAGCAGCCAGGGCAGGGAAATGGATGGCTACACCTTC. Looking up the rest from reference TRBV5-4 and TRBJ1-2 gives the full variable domain: ETGVTQSPTHLIKTRGQQVTLRCSSQSGHNTVSWYQQALGQGPQFIFQYYREEENGRGNFPPRFSGLQFPNYSSELNVNALELDDSALYLCASSQGREMDGYTFGSGTRLTVV.

The chain carries TRBV5-6 and TRBJ2-7; D might be TRBD1 (5 bases). CDR1 and CDR2 (germline): SGHDT, YYEEEE. The CDR3 length is 12 residues. Trimming cost V 4 bases and J 11 bases, with 16 bases left between them. The CDR3 DNA follows: TGTGCCAGCAGCCCAGGGTTCGGTTTAGAGTACTTC. It specifies CASSPGFGLEYF.